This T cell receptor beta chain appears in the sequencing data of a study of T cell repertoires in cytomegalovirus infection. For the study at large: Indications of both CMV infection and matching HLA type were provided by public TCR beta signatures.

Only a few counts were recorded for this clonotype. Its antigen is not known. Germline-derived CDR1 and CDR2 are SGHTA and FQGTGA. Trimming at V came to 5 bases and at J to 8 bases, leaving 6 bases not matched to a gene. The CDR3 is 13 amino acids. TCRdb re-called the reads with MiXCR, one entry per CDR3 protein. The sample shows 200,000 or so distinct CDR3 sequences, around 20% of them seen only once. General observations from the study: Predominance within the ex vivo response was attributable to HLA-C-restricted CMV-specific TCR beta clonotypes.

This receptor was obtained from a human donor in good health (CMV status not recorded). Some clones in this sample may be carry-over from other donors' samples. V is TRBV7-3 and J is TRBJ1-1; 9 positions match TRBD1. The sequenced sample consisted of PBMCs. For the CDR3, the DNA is TGTGCCAGCAGCCCGGGACAGGGACAGGAAGCTTTCTTT. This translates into CASSPGQGQEAFF.